The clone carrying this T cell receptor (beta chain) has a handful of counts. This specimen comes from a study of cytomegalovirus exposure and HLA in healthy donors. V was clipped by 5 bases and J by 4 bases, with 9 bases between them. Germline CDR1 MNHNS, CDR2 SASEGT. The CDR3 covers 13 residues. Libraries were prepared by immunoSEQ multiplex PCR; TCRdb keeps only in-frame clonotypes and omits some of them. The sample lists about 130,000 clones, about 95% occurring once. The sequenced sample consisted of PBMCs. The chain recombines TRBV6-1 with TRBJ2-1; D unclear. This clonotype originated in a man aged 18 to 29 in good health and CMV-seropositive. CDR3 bases: TGTGCCAGCAGTACGAGAGCTTACAATGAGCAGTTCTTC. It translates to CASSTRAYNEQFF.